One sample yielded the 5 T cell receptor beta chains listed below, sequenced in a study of T-cell memory formation after mild COVID-19. Each CDR3 protein is one row after TCRdb ran MiXCR on the 5' RACE reads. In the table there are roughly 510,000 distinct CDR3 sequences, 15% to 20% of which are singletons. Material: PBMCs or a T cell subset sorted from them (not recorded which). All receptors come from an adult woman who had mild COVID-19 (a few samples of this study predate the infection). Cell type and time point are not known.

The V call is TRBV16, the J call TRBJ1-1, with D unclear. Trimming took off 4 bases at V and 5 bases at J, with 8 bases between the two ends. The germline V gene encodes CDR1 KGHSY and CDR2 FQNENV. The CDR3 has 12 amino acids. The CDR3 reads CASSLLGTEAFF. For the CDR3, the DNA is TGTGCCAGCAGCCTTTTGGGGACTGAAGCTTTCTTT.

V is TRBV30 and J is TRBJ1-6; D not certain. V lost 4 bases and J 8 bases, leaving 15 bases between the germline ends. The CDR3 totals 14 residues. Germline lookup yields CDR1 GTSNPN and CDR2 SVGIG (reference sequence). The CDR3 DNA sequence: TGTGCCTGGACCTCAGGACGTAGCGATTCACCCCTCCACTTT. It translates to CAWTSGRSDSPLHF.

The chain is built from TRBV7-2 and TRBJ1-4; 7 nucleotides agree with TRBD1. The length of the CDR3 is 14 residues. Germline CDR1 reads SGHTA; CDR2 reads FQGNSA. J was trimmed by 3 bases and V by 6 bases; bases with no gene match: 4. The CDR3 DNA follows: TGTGCCAGCAGTCCAGACAGGGCTAATGAAAAACTGTTTTTT. Protein sequence: CASSPDRANEKLFF. Combining the CDR3 with reference TRBV7-2 and TRBJ1-4 gives the whole variable domain GAGVSQSPSNKVTEKGKDVELRCDPISGHTALYWYRQSLGQGLEFLIYFQGNSAPDKSGLPSDRFSAERTGGSVSTLTIQRTQQEDSAVYLCASSPDRANEKLFFGSGTQLSVL.

This chain joins TRBV7-8 and TRBJ2-7; TRBD2 agrees at 8 bases. The CDR3 length is 12 residues. Germline-derived CDR1 and CDR2 are SGHVS and FQNEAQ. V shed 7 bases, J shed 9 bases, and the junction held 8 bases outside the gene matches. Written as DNA, the CDR3 is TGTGCCAGCACCACCCCGGGGGGGGGGCAGTACTTC. Its translation: CASTTPGGGQYF.

The V call is TRBV7-2, the J call TRBJ1-6; TRBD1 aligns across 10 bases. Trimming cost V 5 bases and J 3 bases; bases outside gene matches: 1. From germline, CDR1 is SGHTA and CDR2 FQGNSA. The CDR3 totals 15 residues. For the CDR3, the DNA is TGTGCCAGCAGCGGACAGGGGGACTATAATTCACCCCTCCACTTT. This sequence encodes CASSGQGDYNSPLHF.